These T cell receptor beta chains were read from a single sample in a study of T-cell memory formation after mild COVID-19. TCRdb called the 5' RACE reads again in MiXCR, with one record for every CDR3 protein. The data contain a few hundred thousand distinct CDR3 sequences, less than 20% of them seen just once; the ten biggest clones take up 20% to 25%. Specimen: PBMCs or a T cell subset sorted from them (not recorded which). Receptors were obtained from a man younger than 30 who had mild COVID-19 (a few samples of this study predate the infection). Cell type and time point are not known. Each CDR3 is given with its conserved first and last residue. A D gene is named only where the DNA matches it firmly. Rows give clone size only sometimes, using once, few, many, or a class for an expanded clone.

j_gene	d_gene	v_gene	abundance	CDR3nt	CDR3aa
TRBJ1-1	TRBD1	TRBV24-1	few	TGTGCCACCAGCACAGGGGGCACTGAAGCTTTCTTT	CATSTGGTEAFF
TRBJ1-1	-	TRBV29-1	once	TGCAGCGCCGGCCCGACAACCTACAACACTGAAGCTTTCTTT	CSAGPTTYNTEAFF
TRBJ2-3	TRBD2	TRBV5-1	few	TGCGCCAGCAGCTTGGAGCGGGGGGGCCCCACAGATACGCAGTATTTT	CASSLERGGPTDTQYF
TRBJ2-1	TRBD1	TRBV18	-	TGTGCCAGCTACACCCAACAGGGGGCCGGCAATGAGCAGTTCTTC	CASYTQQGAGNEQFF
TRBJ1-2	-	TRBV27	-	TGTGCCAGCAGTTCATCAGGGGTTAACTATGGCTACACCTTC	CASSSSGVNYGYTF
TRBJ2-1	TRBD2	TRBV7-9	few	TGTGCCAGCAGCTTCGAACTAGCGGGGCATGAGCAGTTCTTC	CASSFELAGHEQFF
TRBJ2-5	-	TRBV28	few	TGTGCCAGCAACCCTTGGGGCAGGGGGGGAGAGACCCAGTACTTC	CASNPWGRGGETQYF
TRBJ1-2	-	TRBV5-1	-	TGCGCCAGCAGTTTTACCCCGGGAGACTATGGCTACACCTTC	CASSFTPGDYGYTF
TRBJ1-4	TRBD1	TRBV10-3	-	TGTGCCATCAGCCTAACAGGGGGCGGTGAAAAACTGTTTTTT	CAISLTGGGEKLFF
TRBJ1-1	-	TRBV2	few	TGTGCCAGCAACGGGGAGTACACTGAAGCTTTCTTT	CASNGEYTEAFF
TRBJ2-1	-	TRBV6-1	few	TGTGCCAGCAGTGAAGCGGCTCCATACAATGAGCAGTTCTTC	CASSEAAPYNEQFF
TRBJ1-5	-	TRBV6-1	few	TGTGCCAGCAGTCCCCGGAGGGTCCCCGATCAGCCCCAGCATTTT	CASSPRRVPDQPQHF
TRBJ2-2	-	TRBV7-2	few	TGTGCCAGCAGCTTACGGCGGGGTGGGGAGGAGCTGTTTTTT	CASSLRRGGEELFF
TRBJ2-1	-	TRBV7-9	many	TGTGCCAGCAGCCCGGGACGTTACAATGAGCAGTTCTTC	CASSPGRYNEQFF
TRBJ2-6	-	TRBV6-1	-	TGTGCCGGAATGGGAAAACCGGAGGTGTCTGGGGCCAACGTCCTGACTTTC	CAGMGKPEVSGANVLTF
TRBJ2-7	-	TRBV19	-	TGTGCCAGTAGTATAGAGGCCTCCTACGAGCAGTACTTC	CASSIEASYEQYF
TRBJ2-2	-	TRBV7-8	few	TGTGCCAGCAGCTTAGTCGCCAGAGGAAACACCGGGGAGCTGTTTTTT	CASSLVARGNTGELFF
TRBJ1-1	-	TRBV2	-	TGTGCCAGCAGTGCTCCGGACAGGAACACTGAAGCTTTCTTT	CASSAPDRNTEAFF
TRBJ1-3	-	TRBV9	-	TGTGCCAGCAGCGTAGCTGGAAACACCATATATTTT	CASSVAGNTIYF
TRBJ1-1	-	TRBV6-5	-	TGTGCCAGCAGCCAGCCTAATTATGAAGCTTTCTTT	CASSQPNYEAFF
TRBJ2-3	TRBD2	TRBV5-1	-	TGCGCCAGCAGCGGACAAGCGGGGGGGCCAATAGATACGCAGTATTTT	CASSGQAGGPIDTQYF
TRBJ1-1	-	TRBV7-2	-	TGTGCCAGCAGCTTAGAAAGGAGCAACACTGAAGCTTTCTTT	CASSLERSNTEAFF
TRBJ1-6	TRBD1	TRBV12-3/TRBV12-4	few	TGTGCCAGCAGAAGCCGGACAGGGGGGAGCTCCTATAATTCACCCCTCCACTTT	CASRSRTGGSSYNSPLHF
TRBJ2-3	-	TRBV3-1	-	TGTGCCAGCAGCCAATTTAAAGATACGCAGTATTTT	CASSQFKDTQYF
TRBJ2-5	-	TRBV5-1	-	TGCGCCAGCAGTTACGGGCCTGGAGAAGAGACCCAGTACTTC	CASSYGPGEETQYF
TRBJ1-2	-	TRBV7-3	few	TGTGCCAGCAGCTTATTCGGAGGGGGTAACTATGGCTACACCTTC	CASSLFGGGNYGYTF